The 27 T cell receptor beta chains reported below all come from one sample, sequenced in a study of blood T cells in healthy people across ages (dated by TCRdb to the mid-2010s). Libraries came from 5' RACE. A second PCR of about 6 to 11 cycles was run with a J-beta primer mix and a sample-barcoded 5' primer. The public reads were quality trimmed at Q25 with fastp and then assembled into clones with MiXCR by TCRdb, keeping productive beta chains. When rows share a CDR3 protein, they turn into one entry using the most common DNA and genes. The sample table shows 1.8 million or so distinct CDR3 sequences, and about two fifths are seen once. The ten largest clones capture about 23% of the sample. Sequencing input: blood. These receptors were obtained from a human donor in good health.

J is TRBJ1-2 and V is TRBV7-2; TRBD1 is a possible D gene (6 bases). The germline CDR1 and CDR2 sequences are SGHTA and FQGNSA. This CDR3 comprises 13 residues. Trimming left V 6 bases short and J 8 bases short, with 16 bases between. The CDR3 nucleotides are TGTGCCAGCAGTCCTTGGCCAGGGGAAGGCTACACCTTC. As protein: CASSPWPGEGYTF.

This clonotype was detected a few times. The V call is TRBV7-2, the J call TRBJ2-4; 7 bases agree with TRBD2. CDR3 size: 14 residues. The V gene's germline CDR1 is SGHTA and CDR2 FQGNSA. With V trimmed by 5 bases and J by 13 bases, 14 bases remained unmatched. The CDR3 protein is CASSRDRWSREQYF. In DNA, the CDR3 is TGTGCCAGCAGCCGGGACCGATGGTCGCGGGAGCAGTACTTC.

The rearrangement links TRBV9 to TRBJ1-2; TRBD1 is a possible D gene (5 bases). The CDR3 is made up of 14 amino acids. Trimming stripped 0 bases from V and 4 bases from J, with 10 bases between. CDR1 is SGDLS and CDR2 is YYNGEE in the germline V gene. This CDR3 is CASSVDSGSYGYTF. In DNA form, the CDR3 reads TGTGCCAGCAGCGTAGATTCAGGGAGCTATGGCTACACCTTC.

This rearrangement joins TRBV5-5 to TRBJ2-7; 9 bases align to TRBD2. The CDR3 spans 15 residues. V lost 1 base, J lost 4 bases, and 6 bases stayed unmatched. Germline V gene sequence: CDR1 SGHKS, CDR2 YYEKEE (reference sequence). CDR3: CASSLISGGFYEQYF. CDR3 in DNA: TGTGCCAGCAGCTTGATCAGCGGGGGGTTTTACGAGCAGTACTTC.

This clonotype has a handful of counts. The V gene is TRBV29-1, the J gene TRBJ1-1; 7 bases fit TRBD1. CDR1 SQVTM and CDR2 ANQGSEA come from the germline V gene. The CDR3 sequence is 14 residues long. The V segment lost 7 bases and the J segment 0 bases; nucleotides outside the gene matches: 8. CDR3 in amino acids: CSAERTGLNTEAFF. Written as DNA, the CDR3 is TGCAGCGCCGAAAGGACAGGACTGAACACTGAAGCTTTCTTT. Full variable domain (rest looked up from reference TRBV29-1 and TRBJ1-1): SAVISQKPSRDICQRGTSLTIQCQVDSQVTMMFWYRQQPGQSLTLIATANQGSEATYESGFVIDKFPISRPNLTFSTLTVSNMSPEDSSIYLCSAERTGLNTEAFFGQGTRLTVV.

There are a few counts of this clonotype. This chain uses TRBV20-1 with TRBJ2-1; 9 bases map to TRBD1. Trimming at V came to 5 bases and at J to 9 bases, leaving 11 bases not matched to a gene. Per germline, CDR1 DFQATT and CDR2 SNEGSKA (reference sequence). The CDR3 is 14 amino acids. The CDR3 protein is CSAPGQGRVSEQFF. The CDR3 coding sequence is TGCAGTGCTCCCGGACAGGGGAGAGTTAGTGAGCAGTTCTTC.

The gene calls are TRBV3-1 and TRBJ2-5; no clear D gene. The J call could be wrong; TRBJ2-7 is a better fit for the DNA end. The germline gives CDR1 LGHDT, CDR2 YNNKEL (reference sequence). The CDR3 contains 12 residues. The CDR3 DNA reads as TGTGCCAGCAGCCAGTATGGCAACGAGCAGTACTTC. As protein: CASSQYGNEQYF.

The V and J genes are TRBV29-1 and TRBJ2-5; no definite D call. This CDR3 has 13 residues. Trimming took off 4 bases at V and 0 bases at J, with 9 bases between the two ends. Germline CDR1 is SQVTM and CDR2 is ANQGSEA. The CDR3 loop reads CSVGRVNQETQYF. The DNA of the CDR3 is TGCAGCGTTGGTAGGGTGAACCAAGAGACCCAGTACTTC.

The chain combines TRBV7-2 with TRBJ2-6; D is unresolved. Trimming cost V 2 bases and J 3 bases, with 14 bases left between them. The CDR3 covers 17 residues. Germline V gene sequence: CDR1 SGHTA, CDR2 FQGNSA. CDR3 DNA: TGTGCCAGCAGCTTACGGGCAGGCCGACGTGGGGCCAACGTCCTGACTTTC. Encoded protein: CASSLRAGRRGANVLTF.

This chain links TRBV19 with TRBJ1-2, with unresolved D. The germline CDR1 and CDR2 sequences are LNHDA and SQIVND (reference sequence). Trimming removed 3 bases from V and 7 bases from J, with 12 bases in between. The CDR3 is 13 residues long. CDR3: CASSIMEGIGYTF. The CDR3 DNA sequence: TGTGCCAGTAGTATTATGGAGGGCATTGGCTACACCTTC.

The chain combines TRBV14 with TRBJ2-4; D might be TRBD2 (6 bases). TRBJ2-7 matches the DNA end more closely, so the J call is doubtful. The CDR3 length is 17 residues. Per germline, CDR1 SGHDN and CDR2 FVKESK. CDR3 amino acids: CASSGRLGGFGSYEQYF. CDR3 nucleotide sequence: TGTGCCAGCAGCGGTCGATTGGGGGGTTTTGGGAGCTACGAGCAGTACTTC.

This clonotype showed up just a few times. Compared with germline, one end of the junction differs, possibly owing to a read error. This chain uses TRBV29-1 with TRBJ2-7; a possible D gene is TRBD2 (5 bases). Germline lookup yields CDR1 SQVTM and CDR2 ANQGSEA. The CDR3 consists of 13 residues. Here the CDR3 DNA reads TGCAGCGCCCGCCCGGGGTCCTCCTATGAGCAGTACTTC. It specifies CSARPGSSYEQYF.

The genes are TRBV6-2 or TRBV6-3 and TRBJ1-5, with D possibly TRBD1 on 5 matching bases. The CDR3 contains 14 residues. Germline assignment: CDR1 MNHEY and CDR2 SVGEGT. Trimming stripped 2 bases from V and 7 bases from J, with 12 bases between. The CDR3 loop is CASSYTGVRQPQHF. CDR3 in DNA: TGTGCCAGCAGTTACACGGGGGTACGGCAGCCCCAGCATTTT.

Notes on this clonotype: At one end, the junction sequence differs from germline, possibly due to a read error. CDR3: CTSGSSAALQYF. The CDR3 DNA reads TGTACCAGCGGTTCTAGCGCGGCCCTGCAGTATTTT. The chain couples TRBV12-3 or TRBV12-4 to TRBJ2-3, with D possibly TRBD2 on 6 matching bases. The CDR3 consists of 12 residues.

The V and J genes are TRBV20-1 and TRBJ2-7; 8 nucleotides match TRBD1. The DNA end favors TRBJ2-5, so the J call may be wrong. This CDR3 region has 13 residues. Germline values: CDR1 DFQATT, CDR2 SNEGSKA (reference sequence). This chain's CDR3 is CSAIPGGKETQYF. The CDR3 DNA is TGCAGTGCTATCCCAGGGGGCAAAGAGACCCAGTACTTC.

The gene calls are TRBV7-3 and TRBJ2-7; D might be TRBD1 (6 bases). The germline V gene encodes CDR1 SGHTA and CDR2 FQGTGA. CDR3 length equals 14 residues. Trimming took 2 bases from V and 5 from J, leaving 13 bases between them. The CDR3 DNA is TGTGCCAGCAGCTTAGGCAGGGGTCCCCACGAGCAGTACTTC. Residues: CASSLGRGPHEQYF.

This clonotype was found a few times. V usage is TRBV29-1 and J usage is TRBJ2-2, with TRBD1 identical over 8 bases. Trimming at V came to 7 bases and at J to 0 bases, leaving 4 bases not matched to a gene. Germline lookup yields CDR1 SQVTM and CDR2 ANQGSEA. CDR3 length: 14 residues. The CDR3 DNA reads as TGCAGCGCCGTGACAGGGGCGAACACCGGGGAGCTGTTTTTT. Translation gives CSAVTGANTGELFF.

Regarding this clonotype: An end of the junction differs from the germline gene, which may be a read error. V gene TRBV7-9 combines with J gene TRBJ2-5, with unresolved D. The germline gives CDR1 SEHNR, CDR2 FQNEAQ (reference sequence). The CDR3 loop spans 14 amino acids. The CDR3 loop is CTSSPAIGQETQYF. The CDR3 nucleotides are TGTACCAGCAGCCCAGCGATAGGACAAGAGACCCAGTACTTC. Full variable domain (remainder filled in from reference TRBV7-9 and TRBJ2-5): DTGVSQNPRHKITKRGQNVTFRCDPISEHNRLYWYRQTLGQGPEFLTYFQNEAQLEKSRLLSDRFSAERPKGSFSTLEIQRTEQGDSAMYLCTSSPAIGQETQYFGPGTRLLVL.

Only a few counts were recorded for this clonotype. This chain uses TRBV20-1 with TRBJ1-2; D is perhaps TRBD1 (5 bases). This CDR3 comprises 13 residues. In germline, CDR1 is DFQATT, CDR2 SNEGSKA (reference sequence). V shed 3 bases and J shed 4 bases, with 12 bases lying between them. CDR3 residues: CSASTREIYGYTF. In nucleotides, the CDR3 is TGCAGTGCTAGTACCAGGGAAATCTATGGCTACACCTTC.

This sequence joins TRBV7-9 and TRBJ2-1, with 8 nucleotides matching TRBD1. The CDR3 totals 14 residues. Germline-derived CDR1 and CDR2 are SEHNR and FQNEAQ (reference sequence). After removal of 10 bases from V and 10 bases from J, the junction contained 15 bases not matched to a gene. Written as DNA, the CDR3 is TGTGCCACGAGACAGGGCCCAGGGGGCAGCGAGCAGTTCTTC. Translating it yields CATRQGPGGSEQFF.

This clonotype has only one observation. This chain links TRBV9 with TRBJ2-1; 8 bases fit TRBD1. There are 17 residues in the CDR3. Unmatched junction bases numbered 19, after V lost 9 bases and J lost 5 bases. Germline CDR1 SGDLS, CDR2 YYNGEE. The CDR3 sequence: CATSDYGAQGAHNEQFF. Here the CDR3 DNA reads TGTGCCACCAGTGATTACGGGGCCCAGGGGGCCCACAATGAGCAGTTCTTC.

This clonotype was seen a handful of times. The rearrangement uses TRBV4-1 and TRBJ1-1, with D perhaps matching TRBD1 (5 bases). Germline CDR1 reads MGHRA; CDR2 reads YSYEKL. The CDR3 contains 13 residues. Deletions cut 1 base from V and 5 bases from J, with 8 bases between. The CDR3 DNA reads TGCGCCAGCAGCCAAGGGAAGGGGACTGAAGCTTTCTTT. It encodes CASSQGKGTEAFF.

The genes are TRBV20-1 and TRBJ2-5; 11 nucleotides align to TRBD2. The CDR3 is 15 residues long. Germline trimming cut 2 bases from V and 7 bases from J; bases unmatched to any gene: 9. Germline lookup yields CDR1 DFQATT and CDR2 SNEGSKA (reference sequence). The CDR3 nucleotides are TGCAGTGCTAGAAATACCGGGACTAGCGGTGCGACCCAGTACTTC. This sequence encodes CSARNTGTSGATQYF.

Regarding this clonotype: Sequence at one end of the junction differs from germline and may be a read error. This chain connects TRBV7-2 to TRBJ2-5, with 9 nucleotides matching TRBD2. The CDR3 runs to 16 residues. Germline V CDR1 and CDR2: SGHTA, FQGNSA. The CDR3 DNA reads TGTGCCACCCAAGAGGCTATAGCGGGGGACTTGCAGACCCGGTACTTC. Translating gives CATQEAIAGDLQTRYF.

This clonotype was observed a handful of times. The rearrangement links TRBV2 to TRBJ2-7, with TRBD1 as a possible D gene (6 bases). This CDR3 has 15 amino acids. V gave up 10 bases and J gave up 0 bases, with 19 bases separating them. Germline CDR1 SNHLY, CDR2 FYNNEI. CDR3 loop: CATLRQARSSYEQYF. CDR3 coding DNA: TGTGCCACCCTAAGACAGGCAAGGAGCTCCTACGAGCAGTACTTC.

This clonotype occurred a few times. The rearrangement links TRBV28 to TRBJ2-7; TRBD1 aligns across 7 bases. Germline CDR1 MDHEN, CDR2 SYDVKM. The CDR3 runs 15 residues. J was trimmed by 2 bases and V by 5 bases; bases with no gene match: 9. The DNA of the CDR3 is TGTGCCAGCAGTCCGGCGACAGGGTTGGCCTACGAGCAGTACTTC. It codes for CASSPATGLAYEQYF.

The CDR3 nucleotides are TGTGCCAGCAGCCCCGTTAGCGGGGCGTACGAGCAGTACTTC. This sequence encodes CASSPVSGAYEQYF. The chain carries TRBV27 and TRBJ2-7; 8 nucleotides agree with TRBD2. This CDR3 contains 14 residues. Trimming at V came to 6 bases and at J to 4 bases, leaving 8 bases not matched to a gene. CDR1 and CDR2 from the germline V gene are MNHEY and SMNVEV (reference sequence).